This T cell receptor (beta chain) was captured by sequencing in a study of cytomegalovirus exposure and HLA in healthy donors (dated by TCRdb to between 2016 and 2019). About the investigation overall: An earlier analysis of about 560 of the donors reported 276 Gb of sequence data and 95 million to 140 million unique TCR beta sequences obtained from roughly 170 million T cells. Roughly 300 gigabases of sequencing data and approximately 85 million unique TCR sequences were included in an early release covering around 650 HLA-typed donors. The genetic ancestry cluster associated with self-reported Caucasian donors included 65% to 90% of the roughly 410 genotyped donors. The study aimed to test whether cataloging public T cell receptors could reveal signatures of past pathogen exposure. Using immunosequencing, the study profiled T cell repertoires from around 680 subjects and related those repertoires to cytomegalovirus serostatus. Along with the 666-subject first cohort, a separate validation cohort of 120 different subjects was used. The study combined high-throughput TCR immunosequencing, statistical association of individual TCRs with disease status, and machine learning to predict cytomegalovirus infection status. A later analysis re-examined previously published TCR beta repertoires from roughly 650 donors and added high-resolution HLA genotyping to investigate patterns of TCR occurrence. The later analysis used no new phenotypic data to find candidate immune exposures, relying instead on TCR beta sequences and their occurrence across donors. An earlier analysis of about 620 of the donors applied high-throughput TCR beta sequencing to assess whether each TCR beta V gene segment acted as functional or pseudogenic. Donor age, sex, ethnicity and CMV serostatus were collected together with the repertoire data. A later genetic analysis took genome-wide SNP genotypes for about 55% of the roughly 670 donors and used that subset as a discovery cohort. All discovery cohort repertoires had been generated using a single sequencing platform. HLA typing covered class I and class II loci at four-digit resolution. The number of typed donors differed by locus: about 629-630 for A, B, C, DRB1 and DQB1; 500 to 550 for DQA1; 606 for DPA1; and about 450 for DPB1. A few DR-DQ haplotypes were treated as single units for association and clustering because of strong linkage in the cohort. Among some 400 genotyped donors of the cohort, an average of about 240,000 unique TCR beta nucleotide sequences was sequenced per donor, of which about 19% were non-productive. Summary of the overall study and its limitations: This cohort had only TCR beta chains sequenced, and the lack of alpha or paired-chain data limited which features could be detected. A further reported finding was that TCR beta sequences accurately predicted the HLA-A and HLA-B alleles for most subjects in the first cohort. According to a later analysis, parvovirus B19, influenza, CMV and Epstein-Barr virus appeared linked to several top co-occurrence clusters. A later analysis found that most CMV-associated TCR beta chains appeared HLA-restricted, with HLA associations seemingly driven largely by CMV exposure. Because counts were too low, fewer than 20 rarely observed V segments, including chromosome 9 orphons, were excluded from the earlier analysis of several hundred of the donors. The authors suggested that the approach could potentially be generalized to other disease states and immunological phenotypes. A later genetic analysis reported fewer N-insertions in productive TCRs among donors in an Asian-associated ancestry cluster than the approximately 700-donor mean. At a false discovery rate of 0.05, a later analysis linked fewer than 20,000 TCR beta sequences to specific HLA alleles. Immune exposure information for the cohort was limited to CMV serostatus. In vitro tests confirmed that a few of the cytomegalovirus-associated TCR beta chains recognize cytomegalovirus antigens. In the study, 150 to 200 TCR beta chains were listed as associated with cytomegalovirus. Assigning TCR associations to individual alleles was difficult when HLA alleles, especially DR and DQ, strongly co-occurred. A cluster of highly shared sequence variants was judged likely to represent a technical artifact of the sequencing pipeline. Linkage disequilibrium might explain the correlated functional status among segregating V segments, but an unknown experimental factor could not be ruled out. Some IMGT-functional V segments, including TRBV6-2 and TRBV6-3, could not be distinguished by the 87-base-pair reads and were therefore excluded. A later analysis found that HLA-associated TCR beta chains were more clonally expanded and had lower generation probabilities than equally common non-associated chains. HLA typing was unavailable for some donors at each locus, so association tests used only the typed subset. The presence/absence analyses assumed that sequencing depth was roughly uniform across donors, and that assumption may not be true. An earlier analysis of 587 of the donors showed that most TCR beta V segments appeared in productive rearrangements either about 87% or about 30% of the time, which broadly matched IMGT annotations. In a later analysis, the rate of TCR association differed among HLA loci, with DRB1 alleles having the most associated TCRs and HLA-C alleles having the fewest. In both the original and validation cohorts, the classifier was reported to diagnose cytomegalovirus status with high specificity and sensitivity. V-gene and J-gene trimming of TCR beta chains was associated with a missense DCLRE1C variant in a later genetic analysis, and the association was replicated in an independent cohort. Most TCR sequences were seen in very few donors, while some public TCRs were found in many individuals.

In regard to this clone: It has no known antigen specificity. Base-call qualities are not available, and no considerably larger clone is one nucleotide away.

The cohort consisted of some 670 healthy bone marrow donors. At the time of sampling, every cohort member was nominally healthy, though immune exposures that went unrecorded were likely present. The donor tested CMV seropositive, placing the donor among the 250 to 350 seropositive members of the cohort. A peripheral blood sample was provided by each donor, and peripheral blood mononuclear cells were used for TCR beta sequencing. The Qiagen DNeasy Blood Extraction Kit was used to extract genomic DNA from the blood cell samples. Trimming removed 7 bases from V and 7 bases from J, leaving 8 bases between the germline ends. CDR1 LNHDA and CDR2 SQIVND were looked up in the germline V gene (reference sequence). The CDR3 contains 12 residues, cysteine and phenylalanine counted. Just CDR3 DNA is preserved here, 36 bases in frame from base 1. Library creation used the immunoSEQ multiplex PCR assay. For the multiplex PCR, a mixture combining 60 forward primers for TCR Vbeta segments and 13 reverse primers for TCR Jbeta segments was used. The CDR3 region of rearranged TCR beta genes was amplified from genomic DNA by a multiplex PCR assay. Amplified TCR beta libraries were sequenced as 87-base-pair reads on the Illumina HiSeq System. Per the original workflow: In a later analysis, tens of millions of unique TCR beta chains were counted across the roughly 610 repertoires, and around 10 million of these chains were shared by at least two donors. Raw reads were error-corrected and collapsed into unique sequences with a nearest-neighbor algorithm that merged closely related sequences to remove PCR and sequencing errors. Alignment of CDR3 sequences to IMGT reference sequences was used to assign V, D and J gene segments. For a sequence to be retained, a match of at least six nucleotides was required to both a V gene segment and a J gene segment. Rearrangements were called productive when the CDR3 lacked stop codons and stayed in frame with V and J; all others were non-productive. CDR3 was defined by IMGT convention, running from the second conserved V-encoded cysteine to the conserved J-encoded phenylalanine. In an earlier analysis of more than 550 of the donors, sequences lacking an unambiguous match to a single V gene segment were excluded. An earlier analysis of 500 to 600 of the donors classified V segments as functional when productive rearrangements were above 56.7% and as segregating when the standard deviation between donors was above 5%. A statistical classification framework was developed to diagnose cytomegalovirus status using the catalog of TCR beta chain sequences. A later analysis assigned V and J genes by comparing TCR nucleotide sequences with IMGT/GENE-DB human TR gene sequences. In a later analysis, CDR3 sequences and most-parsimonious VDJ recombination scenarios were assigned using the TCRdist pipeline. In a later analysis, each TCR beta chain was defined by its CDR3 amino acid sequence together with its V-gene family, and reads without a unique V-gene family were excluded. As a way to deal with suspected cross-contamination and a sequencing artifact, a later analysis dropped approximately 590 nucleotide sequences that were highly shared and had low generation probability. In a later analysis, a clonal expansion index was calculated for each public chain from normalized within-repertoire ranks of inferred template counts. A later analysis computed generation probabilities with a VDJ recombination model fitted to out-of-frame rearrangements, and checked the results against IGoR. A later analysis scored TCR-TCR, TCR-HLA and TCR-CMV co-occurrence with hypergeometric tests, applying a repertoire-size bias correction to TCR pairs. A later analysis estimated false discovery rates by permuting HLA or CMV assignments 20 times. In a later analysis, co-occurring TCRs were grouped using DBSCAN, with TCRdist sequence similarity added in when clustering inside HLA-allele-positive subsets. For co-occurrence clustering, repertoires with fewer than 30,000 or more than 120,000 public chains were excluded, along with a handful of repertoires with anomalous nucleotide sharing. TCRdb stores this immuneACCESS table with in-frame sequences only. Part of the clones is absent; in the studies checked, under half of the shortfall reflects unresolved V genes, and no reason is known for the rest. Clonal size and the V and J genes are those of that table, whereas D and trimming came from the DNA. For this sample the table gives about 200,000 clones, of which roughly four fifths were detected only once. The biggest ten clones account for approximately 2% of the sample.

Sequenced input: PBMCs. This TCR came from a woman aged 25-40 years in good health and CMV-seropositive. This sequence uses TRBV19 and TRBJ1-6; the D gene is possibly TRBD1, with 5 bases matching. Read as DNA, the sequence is TGTGCCAGTAAGCAGGGCAATTCACCCCTCCACTTT. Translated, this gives CASKQGNSPLHF.